This T cell receptor (beta chain) is drawn from a study of identical twins' blood T cells. In the study overall: Roughly 50 million reads covered roughly 6 alpha-chain and roughly 6 beta-chain libraries.

V dropped 4 bases and J dropped 6 bases, with 10 bases sitting between them. Germline CDR1 reads SQVTM; CDR2 reads ANQGSEA. The CDR3 consists of 12 residues. Source study methods: Clonotypes per individual ranged from about 100,000 to nearly 550,000. TCRdb re-called the 5' RACE reads through MiXCR, storing one row per CDR3 protein. These V and J calls originate from TCRdb's pipeline instead of the authors' own analysis. This sample has fewer than 450,000 distinct CDR3 sequences, with approximately 30% found just once. The V and J genes are TRBV29-1 and TRBJ2-1; tentative D call: TRBD2 (5 bases). The TCR sequence derives from a woman aged 18-50 years in good health. The sample taken for sequencing was PBMCs. CDR3 DNA: TGCAGCGTTGTGGTTAGCGTCAATGAGCAGTTCTTC. As protein: CSVVVSVNEQFF.